Sequencing of this T cell receptor beta chain was carried out in a study of T cell responses to AZD1222 COVID-19 vaccine. Sequencing used immunoSEQ multiplex PCR; TCRdb keeps in-frame clones, though not all of them. This table holds 200,000 or so clones, roughly 91% found once. The germline gives CDR1 SGHKS, CDR2 YYEKEE (reference sequence). The CDR3 totals 13 residues. The V end lost 0 bases, the J end lost 8 bases, and 11 bases lay between the germline ends. This material consisted of peripheral blood, taken on day 0 of AZD1222 vaccination. The origin of this receptor is an adult in good health. The V call is TRBV5-5, the J call TRBJ1-2, with D perhaps TRBD1 (5 bases). CDR3 bases: TGTGCCAGCAGCTTGGTAGGGGTGGCGGGCTACACCTTC. It yields the protein CASSLVGVAGYTF. The variable domain in full, completed from reference TRBV5-5 and TRBJ1-2, reads DAGVTQSPTHLIKTRGQQVTLRCSPISGHKSVSWYQQVLGQGPQFIFQYYEKEERGRGNFPDRFSARQFPNYSSELNVNALLLGDSALYLCASSLVGVAGYTFGSGTRLTVV.